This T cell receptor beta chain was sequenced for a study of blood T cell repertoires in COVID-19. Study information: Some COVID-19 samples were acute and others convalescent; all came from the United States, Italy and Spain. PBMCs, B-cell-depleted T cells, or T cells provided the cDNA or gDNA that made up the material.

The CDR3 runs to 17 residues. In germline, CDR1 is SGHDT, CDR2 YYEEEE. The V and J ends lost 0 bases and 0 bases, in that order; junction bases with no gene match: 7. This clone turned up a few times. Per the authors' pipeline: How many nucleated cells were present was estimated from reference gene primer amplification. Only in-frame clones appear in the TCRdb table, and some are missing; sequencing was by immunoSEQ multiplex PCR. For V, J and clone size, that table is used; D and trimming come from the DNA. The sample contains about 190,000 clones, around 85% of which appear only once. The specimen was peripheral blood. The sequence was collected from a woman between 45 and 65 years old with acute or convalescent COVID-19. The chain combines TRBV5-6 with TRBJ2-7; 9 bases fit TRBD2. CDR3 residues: CASSLELERGDSYEQYF. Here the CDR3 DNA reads TGTGCCAGCAGCTTGGAATTAGAGCGGGGGGACTCCTACGAGCAGTACTTC.